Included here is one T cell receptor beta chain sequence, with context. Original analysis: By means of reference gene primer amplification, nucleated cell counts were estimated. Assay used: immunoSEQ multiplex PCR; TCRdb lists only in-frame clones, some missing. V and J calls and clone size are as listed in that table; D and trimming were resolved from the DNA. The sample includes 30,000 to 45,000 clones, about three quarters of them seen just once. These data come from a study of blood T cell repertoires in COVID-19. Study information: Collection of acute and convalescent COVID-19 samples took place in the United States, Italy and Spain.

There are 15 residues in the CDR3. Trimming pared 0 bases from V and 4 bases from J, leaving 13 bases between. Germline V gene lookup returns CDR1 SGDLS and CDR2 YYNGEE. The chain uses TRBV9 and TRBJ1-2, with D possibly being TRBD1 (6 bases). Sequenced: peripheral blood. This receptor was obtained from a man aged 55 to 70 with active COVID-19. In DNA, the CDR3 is TGTGCCAGCAGCGTAGCCTCGGGACACTTCTATGGCTACACCTTC. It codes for CASSVASGHFYGYTF.